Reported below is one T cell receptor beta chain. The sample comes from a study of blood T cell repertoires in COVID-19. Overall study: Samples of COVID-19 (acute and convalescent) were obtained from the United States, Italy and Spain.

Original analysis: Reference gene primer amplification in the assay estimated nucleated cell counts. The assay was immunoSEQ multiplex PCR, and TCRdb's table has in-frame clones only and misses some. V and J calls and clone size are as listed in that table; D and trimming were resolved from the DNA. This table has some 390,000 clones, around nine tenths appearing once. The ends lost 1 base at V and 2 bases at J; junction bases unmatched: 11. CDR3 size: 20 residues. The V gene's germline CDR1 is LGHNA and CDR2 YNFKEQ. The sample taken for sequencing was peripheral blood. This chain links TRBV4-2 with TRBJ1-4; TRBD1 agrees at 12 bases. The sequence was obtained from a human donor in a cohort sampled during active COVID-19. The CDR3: CASSQAGTGGSTGTNEKLFF. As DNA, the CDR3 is TGTGCCAGCAGCCAAGCTGGGACAGGGGGCTCAACAGGGACTAATGAAAAACTGTTTTTT.